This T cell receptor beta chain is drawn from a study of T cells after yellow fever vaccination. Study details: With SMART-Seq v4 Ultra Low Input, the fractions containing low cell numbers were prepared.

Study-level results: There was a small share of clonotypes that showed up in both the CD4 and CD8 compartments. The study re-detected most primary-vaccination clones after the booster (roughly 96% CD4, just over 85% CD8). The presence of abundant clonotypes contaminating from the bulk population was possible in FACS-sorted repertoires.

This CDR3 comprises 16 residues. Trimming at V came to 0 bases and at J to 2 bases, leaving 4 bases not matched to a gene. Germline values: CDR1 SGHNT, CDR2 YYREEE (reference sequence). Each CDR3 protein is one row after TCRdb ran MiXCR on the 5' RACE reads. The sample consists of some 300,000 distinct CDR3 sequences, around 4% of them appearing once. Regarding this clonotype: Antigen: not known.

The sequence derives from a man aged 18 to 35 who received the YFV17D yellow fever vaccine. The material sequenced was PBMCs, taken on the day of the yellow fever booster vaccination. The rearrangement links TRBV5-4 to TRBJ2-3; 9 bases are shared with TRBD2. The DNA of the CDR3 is TGTGCCAGCAGCTTGGAACTAGCGGGCCCCACAGATACGCAGTATTTT. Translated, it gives CASSLELAGPTDTQYF.